This T cell receptor (beta chain) came from a study of identical twins. Overall study findings and caveats: The study drew conclusions from cross-sectional statistical analysis, not from following the same donors. Weaker excess twin sharing was observed in beta out-of-frame sequences.

Comments on this clonotype: Its antigen is as yet unknown.

The authors used template switching to add a universal primer site and gave cDNA unique molecular identifiers. MiXCR, run by TCRdb on the 5' RACE reads, gives a single entry per CDR3 protein. This table has some 200,000 distinct CDR3 sequences, about 7.5% appearing once. Germline lookup yields CDR1 SGHRS and CDR2 YFSETQ. Trimming cost V 0 bases and J 6 bases, with 10 bases left between them. The CDR3 extends over 13 amino acids. This sample was shared with a second study, whose subject was yellow fever vaccine responses in identical twins.

The chain couples TRBV5-1 to TRBJ2-7; either TRBD1 or TRBD2 may fit D (6 bases each). The sequence was collected from a woman between 18 and 29 years old in good health. Sequenced sample: memory (CD45RO+) T cells sorted from blood. The CDR3 nucleotides read TGCGCCAGCAGCTTGGAAGGGGGGCGCGAGCAGTACTTC. It codes for CASSLEGGREQYF.